Sequencing of this T cell receptor (beta chain) was carried out in a study of blood T cell repertoires in COVID-19. Adults between roughly 18 and 95 years of age took part from about 24 US areas. The study assigned cohorts using participant-reported clinical history. The CDR3 runs to 13 residues. The germline gives CDR1 ENHRY, CDR2 SYGVKD. V dropped 4 bases and J dropped 7 bases, with 13 bases sitting between them. Generated by immunoSEQ multiplex PCR, the TCRdb table keeps only in-frame clones and is missing some. The sample lists almost 350,000 clones, 88% seen once, with approximately 1% in the top ten.

This sequence was found in a woman in her 30s who had been exposed to COVID-19. This chain joins TRBV10-3 and TRBJ1-1; D call uncertain. The sample taken for sequencing was PBMCs or T cells enriched from blood (not recorded which). The DNA for the CDR3 is TGTGCCATCAGTGTCGGCAGGCCAAATGAAGCTTTCTTT. Translation gives CAISVGRPNEAFF.